The next 13 T cell receptor beta chains were all read from a single sample in a study of low-dose radiotherapy and immunotherapy resistance in tumors. First-strand cDNA relied on TRAV- and TRBV-specific primers spanning alpha and beta chains. Both a constant-region primer and a V-primer adapter served to amplify TCRs across 15 to 25 PCR cycles. TCRdb processed the reads anew with MiXCR; each CDR3 protein has one entry. The sample records tens of thousands of distinct CDR3 sequences, under 10% being singletons. Time point meaning: before trial treatment. Sample: PBMCs, taken before treatment. Source of these receptors: a male donor with prostate cancer.

Notes on this clonotype: The limits of the CDR3 on the DNA are not certain, so only TCRdb's listed CDR3 is given. The CDR3 region is CASSPLQGRRELFFF. The gene calls are TRBV18 and TRBJ2-2; TRBD1, the table's D call, was not compared with the DNA. CDR1 KGHSH and CDR2 LQKENI come from the germline V gene. The CDR3 extends over 15 residues, inclusive of both ends.

This clonotype was found many times. The V gene is TRBV3-1, the J gene TRBJ2-1; D possibly matches TRBD1 or TRBD2 (5 bases each). This CDR3 has 15 amino acids. The germline CDR1 and CDR2 sequences are LGHDT and YNNKEL (reference sequence). Trimming cost V 5 bases and J 0 bases, with 11 bases left between them. In DNA, the CDR3 is TGTGCCAGCAGCTATGAGGGGCTCTCCTACAATGAGCAGTTCTTC. Encoded protein: CASSYEGLSYNEQFF.

This clonotype was recorded many times. The CDR3 nucleotides read TGTGCCAGCAGCCAAGACTCGGCCCCCACAAGGACCCAGTACTTC. This sequence encodes CASSQDSAPTRTQYF. The gene calls are TRBV14 and TRBJ2-5; D gene ambiguous. Germline V CDR1 and CDR2: SGHDN, FVKESK. The CDR3 is made up of 15 amino acids. The ends were cut back, 0 bases at V and 7 bases at J, with 15 bases in the middle.

This clonotype was counted ten times or more. The chain links TRBV9 to TRBJ2-2; TRBD2 aligns across 16 bases. The CDR3 length is 21 residues. J was trimmed by 4 bases and V by 3 bases; bases with no gene match: 15. Looked up from germline, CDR1 is SGDLS and CDR2 is YYNGEE. The DNA for the CDR3 is TGTGCCAGCAGCGCAGTAGGGACCGGGACTAGCGGGAGGGCCGCCACCGGGGAGCTGTTTTTT. It yields the protein CASSAVGTGTSGRAATGELFF.

Worth noting for this clonotype: A read error may be the cause here, since a much bigger clone is one base away. The V and J genes are TRBV27 and TRBJ1-1; D is unresolved. The germline V gene encodes CDR1 MNHEY and CDR2 SMNVEV (reference sequence). V was clipped by 8 bases and J by 1 base, with 14 bases between them. CDR3 size: 14 residues. CDR3 loop: CASRATVSNTEAFF. CDR3 sequence (DNA): TGTGCCAGCCGCGCGACGGTATCGAACACTGAAGCTTTCTTT.

This clonotype appeared once. This chain connects TRBV6-5 to TRBJ1-2; possible D gene TRBD1, 5 bases. V was clipped by 6 bases and J by 4 bases, with 12 bases between them. CDR1 and CDR2 (germline): MNHEY, SVGAGI. The CDR3 covers 13 residues. Here the CDR3 reads CASSARVSYGYTF. CDR3 in DNA: TGTGCCAGCAGCGCCAGGGTGAGCTATGGCTACACCTTC.

This clonotype showed up many times. The rearrangement uses TRBV7-8 and TRBJ2-7, with 10 bases matching TRBD2. Germline lookup yields CDR1 SGHVS and CDR2 FQNEAQ. The CDR3 totals 17 residues. Germline trimming cut 0 bases from V and 4 bases from J; bases unmatched to any gene: 9. The CDR3 sequence: CASSLAPSGSSHYEQYF. The CDR3, as DNA: TGTGCCAGCAGCTTAGCGCCTAGCGGGAGTTCCCATTACGAGCAGTACTTC.

Many counts were recorded for this clonotype. The chain recombines TRBV6-5 with TRBJ1-5; TRBD1 might be the D (6 bases). V lost 6 bases and J 2 bases, leaving 20 bases between the germline ends. Germline V CDR1 and CDR2: MNHEY, SVGAGI. This CDR3 is built from 17 residues. The CDR3 nucleotides are TGTGCCAGCAGACGGGCTGACGCAGGGGCTGGCAATCAGCCCCAGCATTTT. Translated, it gives CASRRADAGAGNQPQHF.

This clonotype was observed many times. This sequence joins TRBV28 and TRBJ1-5; the match to TRBD1 covers 9 bases. Germline V gives CDR1 MDHEN, CDR2 SYDVKM. CDR3 size: 20 residues. Trimming removed 5 bases from V and 6 bases from J; junction bases left unmatched: 23. In DNA, the CDR3 is TGTGCCAGCAGTGAAATCTCCGGGACAGGGTGGGGTGGGACCGGTCAGCCCCAGCATTTT. This sequence encodes CASSEISGTGWGGTGQPQHF.

This clonotype was recorded many times. This chain joins TRBV20-1 and TRBJ2-3; tentatively, D is TRBD2 (6 bases). Germline V gene data show CDR1 as DFQATT and CDR2 as SNEGSKA (reference sequence). V was pared by 6 bases and J by 0 bases, with 16 bases between. The CDR3 has 15 residues. The CDR3 reads CSALDMGTSTDTQYF. The CDR3 nucleotides read TGCAGTGCGCTTGATATGGGGACTAGCACAGATACGCAGTATTTT.

In this sample, this clonotype turned up many times. The chain is built from TRBV7-2 and TRBJ2-1, with D tentatively TRBD2 (6 bases). The CDR3 spans 15 residues. V was cut by 1 base and J by 7 bases, with 14 bases left in between. CDR1 is SGHTA and CDR2 is FQGNSA in the germline V gene. The CDR3 sequence is CASSLVPGVGNEQFF. In DNA form, the CDR3 reads TGTGCCAGCAGCTTAGTACCGGGAGTGGGTAATGAGCAGTTCTTC.

This clonotype was counted many times. The chain combines TRBV5-5 with TRBJ2-5, with D possibly TRBD2 on 6 matching bases. The CDR3 has 15 amino acids. Germline assignment: CDR1 SGHKS and CDR2 YYEKEE (reference sequence). V gave up 2 bases and J gave up 5 bases, with 16 bases separating them. CDR3 region: CASSFTDGSRETQYF. The CDR3, as DNA: TGTGCCAGCAGCTTTACCGACGGGAGTCGGGAGACCCAGTACTTC. The full variable domain, its missing parts supplied by reference TRBV5-5 and TRBJ2-5, is DAGVTQSPTHLIKTRGQQVTLRCSPISGHKSVSWYQQVLGQGPQFIFQYYEKEERGRGNFPDRFSARQFPNYSSELNVNALLLGDSALYLCASSFTDGSRETQYFGPGTRLLVL.

At least ten counts were recorded for this clonotype. V gene TRBV18 combines with J gene TRBJ1-5, with TRBD1 matching 7 bases. This CDR3 has 15 amino acids. Per the germline V gene, CDR1 is KGHSH and CDR2 is LQKENI. The J segment lost 3 bases and the V segment lost 3 bases, leaving 5 bases of the junction unmatched. This CDR3 is CASSPSGQYNQPQHF. DNA for the CDR3: TGTGCCAGCTCACCCTCGGGACAGTACAATCAGCCCCAGCATTTT.